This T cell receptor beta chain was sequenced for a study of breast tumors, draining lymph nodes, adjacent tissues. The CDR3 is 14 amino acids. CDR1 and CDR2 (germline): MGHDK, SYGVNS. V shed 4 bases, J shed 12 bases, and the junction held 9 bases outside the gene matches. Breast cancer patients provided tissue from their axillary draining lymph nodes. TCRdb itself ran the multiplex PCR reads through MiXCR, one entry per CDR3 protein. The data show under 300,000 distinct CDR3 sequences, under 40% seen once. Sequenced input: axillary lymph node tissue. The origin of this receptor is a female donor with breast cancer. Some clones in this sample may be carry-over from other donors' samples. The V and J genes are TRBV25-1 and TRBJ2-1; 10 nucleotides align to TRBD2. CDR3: CASSADLAGERQFF. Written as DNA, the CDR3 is TGTGCCAGCAGTGCAGACCTAGCGGGGGAGCGGCAGTTCTTC.